A single sample gave rise to the 15 T cell receptor beta chains below, sequenced in a study of blood T cell repertoires in COVID-19. Generated by immunoSEQ multiplex PCR, the TCRdb table keeps only in-frame clones and is missing some. The sample carries 220,000 or so clones, 84% recorded once. The sequencing sample was made of PBMCs or T cells enriched from blood (not recorded which). The receptors shown here come from a middle-aged woman who had recovered from COVID-19.

The rearrangement joins TRBV5-4 to TRBJ1-2, with 7 bases that match TRBD1. Germline V gene data show CDR1 as SGHNT and CDR2 as YYREEE (reference sequence). The CDR3 covers 15 residues. With 3 bases clipped from V and 6 bases from J, the junction kept 11 bases outside the gene matches. The CDR3 protein is CASSSLVEGADGYTF. For the CDR3, the DNA is TGTGCCAGCAGCTCCCTAGTGGAGGGGGCGGATGGCTACACCTTC.

The chain joins TRBV18 to TRBJ1-2; the match to TRBD1 covers 9 bases. The germline V gene has CDR1 KGHSH and CDR2 LQKENI. The CDR3 is 15 amino acids. The trim removed 6 bases at V and 6 bases at J, leaving 11 bases unmatched. For the CDR3, the DNA is TGTGCCAGCTCCCCTCCGGGACAGGGAGAACATGGCTACACCTTC. Translated, it gives CASSPPGQGEHGYTF.

This chain joins TRBV27 and TRBJ2-2; the match to TRBD2 covers 9 bases. The V gene's germline CDR1 is MNHEY and CDR2 SMNVEV (reference sequence). The CDR3 runs 15 residues. V dropped 6 bases and J dropped 6; count of bases not matched to a gene: 8. The CDR3 sequence is CASSHSGRVAGELFF. The CDR3 DNA is TGTGCCAGCAGCCATAGCGGGAGAGTGGCCGGGGAGCTGTTTTTT.

The rearrangement joins TRBV7-8 to TRBJ1-2, with D possibly matching TRBD1 (5 bases). The CDR3 consists of 19 residues. V was pared by 0 bases and J by 4 bases, with 24 bases between. CDR1 and CDR2 (germline): SGHVS, FQNEAQ. The CDR3 is CASSLAIGTGTSSGYGYTF. In nucleotides, the CDR3 is TGTGCCAGCAGCTTAGCTATAGGGACCGGGACTTCGTCTGGCTATGGCTACACCTTC.

This chain connects TRBV27 to TRBJ2-3; 8 nucleotides align to TRBD2. The germline V gene has CDR1 MNHEY and CDR2 SMNVEV (reference sequence). CDR3 length: 19 amino acids. With 3 bases clipped from V and 2 bases from J, the junction kept 16 bases outside the gene matches. The CDR3 here is CASSFEASGRRGTTDTQYF. As DNA, the CDR3 is TGTGCCAGCAGTTTCGAGGCTAGCGGGCGGAGGGGGACCACAGATACGCAGTATTTT.

The V and J genes are TRBV4-1 and TRBJ1-2; D is perhaps TRBD1 (6 bases). V was shortened by 2 bases and J by 8 bases, with 18 bases between the two germline ends. The CDR3 is 15 amino acids. Germline assignment: CDR1 MGHRA and CDR2 YSYEKL. CDR3 DNA sequence: TGCGCCAGCAGCCAATACCCGAGCGGGGGGCTCGGCTACACCTTC. Its translation is CASSQYPSGGLGYTF.

The chain carries TRBV29-1 and TRBJ2-6; D is possibly TRBD2 (6 bases). Germline loops: CDR1 SQVTM, CDR2 ANQGSEA. Between the trimmed V and J ends, which lost 4 bases and 2 bases, there was a span of 12 bases. CDR3 size: 15 residues. Here the CDR3 DNA reads TGCAGCGTTGGGGGAGGAGGAACTGGGGCCAACGTCCTGACTTTC. Translation: CSVGGGGTGANVLTF.

The table lists this clone with a few counts. The chain carries TRBV7-8 and TRBJ1-2, with 9 nucleotides matching TRBD1. Germline assignment: CDR1 SGHVS and CDR2 FQNEAQ. The CDR3 is 16 residues long. With V trimmed by 5 bases and J by 4 bases, 11 bases remained unmatched. The CDR3 DNA sequence: TGTGCCAGCAGCCTCCGGTGGGCGGACAGGGGCTATGGCTACACCTTC. It yields the protein CASSLRWADRGYGYTF. Full variable domain (remainder filled in from reference TRBV7-8 and TRBJ1-2): GAGVSQSPRYKVAKRGQDVALRCDPISGHVSLFWYQQALGQGPEFLTYFQNEAQLDKSGLPSDRFFAERPEGSVSTLKIQRTQQEDSAVYLCASSLRWADRGYGYTFGSGTRLTVV.

A few counts support this clone. The V call is TRBV19, the J call TRBJ1-3; D is perhaps TRBD1 (6 bases). The length of the CDR3 is 16 residues. CDR1 and CDR2 from the germline V gene are LNHDA and SQIVND (reference sequence). Trimming cost V 4 bases and J 4 bases, with 17 bases left between them. Written as DNA, the CDR3 is TGTGCCAGTAGTACACCGACAGGTTCTTGGGGAAACACCATATATTTT. This translates into CASSTPTGSWGNTIYF.

The V and J genes are TRBV5-4 and TRBJ2-2; no clear D gene. The CDR3 is 15 residues long. The germline V gene has CDR1 SGHNT and CDR2 YYREEE (reference sequence). Trimming stripped 1 base from V and 4 bases from J, with 11 bases between. Here the CDR3 reads CASSLTQMGTGELFF. DNA of the CDR3: TGTGCCAGCAGCTTGACACAGATGGGCACCGGGGAGCTGTTTTTT.

The V and J genes are TRBV7-2 and TRBJ1-1; 8 nucleotides match TRBD1. CDR1 and CDR2 (germline): SGHTA, FQGNSA. The CDR3 has 15 amino acids. J was trimmed by 4 bases and V by 1 base; bases with no gene match: 5. The CDR3 spells CASSLDRQGFTEAFF. The CDR3 region has the DNA TGTGCCAGCAGCTTAGATAGACAGGGGTTCACTGAAGCTTTCTTT.

This chain joins TRBV5-4 and TRBJ2-7; 9 bases map to TRBD1. This CDR3 is 15 amino acids long. Germline-derived CDR1 and CDR2 are SGHNT and YYREEE (reference sequence). Losses at the gene ends were 4 bases for V and 4 bases for J; bases not matched to a gene: 9. The CDR3 region has the DNA TGTGCCAGCAGCCCGGGACAGGGTGGATTGTACGAGCAGTACGTC. Translated, it gives CASSPGQGGLYEQYV.

The chain links TRBV2 to TRBJ2-4, with D hard to call. The CDR3 loop spans 14 amino acids. V was cut by 2 bases and J by 0 bases, with 5 bases left in between. Germline loops: CDR1 SNHLY, CDR2 FYNNEI. In DNA, the CDR3 is TGTGCCAGCAGTGAATCAGAAGCCAAAAACATTCAGTACTTC. Protein product: CASSESEAKNIQYF.

This clone was seen more than once but under ten times. J is TRBJ1-1 and V is TRBV2, with 12 bases fitting TRBD1. Looked up from germline, CDR1 is SNHLY and CDR2 is FYNNEI. CDR3 size: 15 residues. V shed 6 bases, J shed 4 bases, and the junction held 6 bases outside the gene matches. CDR3 region: CASRTGTGGGTEAFF. DNA for the CDR3: TGTGCCAGCAGAACCGGGACAGGGGGCGGCACTGAAGCTTTCTTT.

The rearrangement uses TRBV4-1 and TRBJ2-7, with TRBD1 identical over 10 bases. Germline V gene sequence: CDR1 MGHRA, CDR2 YSYEKL. The trim removed 3 bases at V and 6 bases at J, leaving 5 bases unmatched. The CDR3 consists of 14 residues. The CDR3 sequence is CASSQPGQGFEQYF. As DNA, the CDR3 is TGCGCCAGCAGCCAGCCGGGACAGGGGTTCGAGCAGTACTTC.